Listed below are T cell receptor beta chains from one sample, sequenced in a study of blood T cell repertoires in COVID-19. TCRdb keeps only in-frame clones here, not all; method: immunoSEQ multiplex PCR. This table has 70,000 to 75,000 clones, about 80% appearing once. Material: peripheral blood. Receptors were obtained from a man aged 55 to 70 with active or convalescent COVID-19. The CDR3 runs from the conserved cysteine through the conserved F or W. D genes are given only for firm matches. Clone size is stated in some rows and not others, as once, few, many or a class when expanded.

d_call	clone_size	v_call	j_call	cdr3_nt	cdr3_aa
-	-	TRBV4-3	TRBJ2-3	TGCGCCAGCAGCCCCAAGGGGGAGCTCCCAGATACGCAGTATTTT	CASSPKGELPDTQYF
-	-	TRBV19	TRBJ1-1	TGTGCCAGCCGAGGGACACCGGACACTGAAGCTTTCTTT	CASRGTPDTEAFF
TRBD1	-	TRBV29-1	TRBJ1-1	TGCAGCGTTGAGGGACAGGGGGCACCAAACACTGAAGCTTTCTTT	CSVEGQGAPNTEAFF
-	once	TRBV12-3/TRBV12-4	TRBJ1-2	TGTGCCAGCAGGGACGGGACTTACGGCTACACCTTC	CASRDGTYGYTF
-	-	TRBV15	TRBJ2-1	TGTGCCACCAGCACAGAACGAAGAGACATATGGACCTACAATGAGCAGTTCTTC	CATSTERRDIWTYNEQFF
TRBD1	-	TRBV5-1	TRBJ2-6	TGCGCCAGCAACCAGGGGGCCGGGGCCAACGTCCTGACTTTC	CASNQGAGANVLTF
-	-	TRBV19	TRBJ1-3	TGTGCCAGTAGTATTGGGGGCAACTCTGGAAACACCATATATTTT	CASSIGGNSGNTIYF
TRBD2	-	TRBV25-1	TRBJ2-1	TGTGCCAGCAGTGAATCCCTCGGACTAGCGGGGGTTTACAATGAGCAGTTCTTC	CASSESLGLAGVYNEQFF
TRBD1	-	TRBV3-1/TRBV3-2	TRBJ1-2	TGTGCCAGCACCAGGACAGGGGGCTATGTCTACACCTTC	CASTRTGGYVYTF
-	few	TRBV4-2	TRBJ1-5	TGTGCCAGCAGCCAAGAAAACAGGAGAGATCAGCCCCAGCATTTT	CASSQENRRDQPQHF
TRBD1	-	TRBV7-9	TRBJ1-2	TGTGCCAGCAGCCCAGGGACAGAAAACTATGGCTACACCTTC	CASSPGTENYGYTF
-	-	TRBV28	TRBJ1-5	TGTGCCAGCAGTCCACAGGGATCAGGTCAGCCCCAGCATTTT	CASSPQGSGQPQHF
TRBD1	-	TRBV29-1	TRBJ2-5	TGCAGCGTTTACAGGCTAGGGGCAGGGGGTCCAGAGACCCAGTACTTC	CSVYRLGAGGPETQYF
-	-	TRBV6-1	TRBJ1-3	TGTGCCAGCAGTGACCTCATGGGCGCAAGCTCTGGAAACACCATATATTTT	CASSDLMGASSGNTIYF
TRBD2	few	TRBV7-2	TRBJ2-2	TGTGCCAGCAGCTCCGGGGGGACGGGGCACACCGGGGAGCTGTTTTTT	CASSSGGTGHTGELFF
-	-	TRBV28	TRBJ2-5	TGTGCCAGCAGTCCGCGGACGGGGTACCAAGAGACCCAGTACTTC	CASSPRTGYQETQYF
TRBD1	once	TRBV4-1	TRBJ1-2	TGCGCCAGCAGCCAACAGGGACAGGGGTTTGGCTACACCTTC	CASSQQGQGFGYTF
-	-	TRBV5-6	TRBJ2-7	TGTGCCAGCAGCCCGAAGGGGGTTGGTCGTTACTACCCCTACGAGCAGTACTTC	CASSPKGVGRYYPYEQYF
-	-	TRBV7-3	TRBJ1-1	TGTGCCAGCAGCTTAACGTCAGGGGCGGGTGAAGCTTTCTTT	CASSLTSGAGEAFF
-	-	TRBV6-2/TRBV6-3	TRBJ2-7	TGTGCCAGCAGTCCCCCGGGGATTCCCTACGAGCAGTACTTC	CASSPPGIPYEQYF
TRBD2	-	TRBV18	TRBJ2-3	TGTGCCAGCTCACCTGGGACTAGCGGTCGGACAGATACGCAGTATTTT	CASSPGTSGRTDTQYF
-	-	TRBV7-9	TRBJ2-5	TGTGCCAGCAGCTTCCCGAAGAGCCTTCAAGAGACCCAGTACTTC	CASSFPKSLQETQYF
TRBD2	-	TRBV10-3	TRBJ2-5	TGTGCCACGGGAGGGGAAGAGACCCAGTACTTC	CATGGEETQYF
-	-	TRBV5-1	TRBJ2-7	TGCGCCAGCAGCTTGGTATCCCAGGAATATTCTTACGAGCAGTACTTC	CASSLVSQEYSYEQYF
-	-	TRBV3-1/TRBV3-2	TRBJ1-6	TGTGCCAGCAGACCCCAACAGGGAATAAGACCCCTCCACTTT	CASRPQQGIRPLHF
-	once	TRBV7-9	TRBJ1-1	TGTGCCAGCAGCAATGACAGGCCTGAAGCTTTCTTT	CASSNDRPEAFF
TRBD1	-	TRBV6-5	TRBJ1-6	TGTGCCAGCAGTTACTTAAACAGGGGAGCAACCCTCCACTTT	CASSYLNRGATLHF
TRBD1	once	TRBV5-1	TRBJ1-1	TGCGCCAGCAGCAACGACAGGGGGGGAACTGAAGCTTTCTTT	CASSNDRGGTEAFF